This TCR beta chain appears in the sequencing data of a study of persistence of HIV-infected CD4 T cells. This CDR3 is 15 amino acids long. Germline CDR1 is MGHDK and CDR2 is SYGVNS. The stimulus was lysate of CMV-infected fibroblasts, 8.5 to 10 ug/mL. Memory cells lacking CD40L and CD69 with high CD45RO were sorted. This was the immunoSEQ version 4 assay in survey mode. Libraries were prepared by immunoSEQ multiplex PCR; TCRdb keeps only in-frame clonotypes and omits some of them. The data hold about 48,000 clones, with around 75% observed a single time. As for this clone: The target antigen is unknown.

The chain uses TRBV25-1 and TRBJ1-1, with no clear D. The origin of this receptor is an adult man with HIV who was CMV-seropositive. The starting material was CD4+ T cells sorted from PBMCs after 18-hour stimulation, obtained from a patient who received antiretroviral therapy. The DNA of the CDR3 is TGTGCTACTTCCCCGGCGCGGATGTCGAACACTGAAGCTTTCTTT. Its protein is CATSPARMSNTEAFF.